A selection of T cell receptor beta chains follows, all from one sample in a study of PD-L1 blockade in urothelial cancer. Method: immunoSEQ multiplex PCR; TCRdb's copy keeps in-frame clones and lacks some. The sample shows fewer than 50,000 clones, about 89% of them seen only once. The source was PBMCs, collected around atezolizumab (anti-PD-L1) treatment. These receptor sequences come from a man in his 70s with urothelial cancer. CDR3s include the opening cysteine and the closing phenylalanine or tryptophan. Each record gives: clone size, J gene, V gene, D gene, CDR3 DNA, CDR3 protein. A D gene is named only where the DNA matches it firmly. A row's size may be missing; if present it is once, few, many or a size class.

>-|TRBJ1-5|TRBV7-8|-
TGTGCCAGCAGCCCCCGGGGGGATAATCAGCCCCAGCATTTT
CASSPRGDNQPQHF
>-|TRBJ2-3|TRBV10-1|TRBD1
TGCGCCAGCAGTGAGTTAGGGACAGCCACAGATACGCAGTATTTT
CASSELGTATDTQYF
>-|TRBJ1-5|TRBV30|-
TGTGCCTGCGGAAACAGGGAAGGACAGCCCCAGCATTTT
CACGNREGQPQHF
>-|TRBJ1-5|TRBV19|-
TGTGCCAGTAGGGCACAGGGATATAGCAATCAGCCCCAGCATTTT
CASRAQGYSNQPQHF
>-|TRBJ2-7|TRBV2|TRBD2
TGTGCCAGCAGTGTGCCTTCGTCCCCCGGGAGGTTTAGCTCCTACGAGCAGTACTTC
CASSVPSSPGRFSSYEQYF
>-|TRBJ2-5|TRBV10-2|TRBD1
TGCGCCAGCAGATCGACAGGGGCGTACCAAGAGACCCAGTACTTC
CASRSTGAYQETQYF
>-|TRBJ1-5|TRBV28|-
TGTGCCAGCAGTGCACCGAACAGGGCATACAGCAATCAGCCCCAGCATTTT
CASSAPNRAYSNQPQHF
>-|TRBJ1-2|TRBV7-9|TRBD1
TGTGCCAGCAGCTTAGAAGGGGGCGGTGGCTACACCTTC
CASSLEGGGGYTF
>-|TRBJ2-7|TRBV9|-
TGTGCCAGCAGCGTAGAGCCCCGAGGGGAGCAGTACTTC
CASSVEPRGEQYF
>-|TRBJ2-3|TRBV28|TRBD2
TGTGCCAGCAGTTTAGGGAAGACTAGCGGGCGCACAGATACGCAGTATTTT
CASSLGKTSGRTDTQYF
>-|TRBJ2-5|TRBV9|-
TGTGCCAGCAGCGTAGGTCAGGGGCAAGAGACCCAGTACTTC
CASSVGQGQETQYF
>-|TRBJ2-7|TRBV19|TRBD2
TGTGCCAGTAGTATGACGTTGGGGACTAGCGGATTATACGAGCAGTACTTC
CASSMTLGTSGLYEQYF
>-|TRBJ2-7|TRBV7-2|-
TGTGCCAGCAGCAAAGTTAGCTACGAGCAGTACTTC
CASSKVSYEQYF
>few|TRBJ2-2|TRBV19|TRBD1
TGTGCCAGTAGTATTCGGACAGGGACTACCGGGGAGCTGTTTTTT
CASSIRTGTTGELFF
>-|TRBJ1-1|TRBV19|TRBD1
TGTGCCAGTAGTCGGGACAGGTGGAACACTGAAGCTTTCTTT
CASSRDRWNTEAFF
>-|TRBJ2-3|TRBV29-1|-
TGCAGCGTTGCACAGGGTGCAGATACGCAGTATTTT
CSVAQGADTQYF
>-|TRBJ1-2|TRBV5-4|-
TGTGCCAGCAGCTTGGCAGGTTCTATGGGCTACACCTTC
CASSLAGSMGYTF
>-|TRBJ2-7|TRBV5-6|TRBD1
TGTGCCAGCAGCCTCCCACCGGGACAGGCGAGGGAGCAGTACTTC
CASSLPPGQAREQYF
>once|TRBJ2-7|TRBV5-1|TRBD1
TGCGCCAGCAGCTTCCGGACAGGGAGCTCCTACGAGCAGTACTTC
CASSFRTGSSYEQYF
>once|TRBJ2-2|TRBV5-1|-
TGCGCCAGCAGCTTGAGCTCCGGGGAGCTGTTTTTT
CASSLSSGELFF
>-|TRBJ2-2|TRBV7-3|TRBD1
TGTGCCAGCAGCTTATGGACAGGGTGGAGGGGCACCGGGGAGCTGTTTTTT
CASSLWTGWRGTGELFF
>-|TRBJ2-7|TRBV6-5|-
TGTGCCAGCAGTTTATCGCCCAAGGGAGCCTACGAGCAGTACTTC
CASSLSPKGAYEQYF
>-|TRBJ2-5|TRBV29-1|-
TGCAGCGTTGCTGAAAGGAGTACCGCGGAGACCCAGTACTTC
CSVAERSTAETQYF
>-|TRBJ1-1|TRBV28|-
TGTGCCAGCAGTTTACAGAGGGCTGAAGCTTTCTTT
CASSLQRAEAFF
>once|TRBJ1-5|TRBV19|-
TGTGCCAGTAGTATTAGTCAGCTACATCGCAGAGGGCAGCCCCAGCATTTT
CASSISQLHRRGQPQHF
>-|TRBJ2-1|TRBV10-3|TRBD2
TGTGCCATCAGTGAGTCGTTACTAGCGTACAATGAGCAGTTCTTC
CAISESLLAYNEQFF
>-|TRBJ2-1|TRBV6-6|TRBD1
TGTGCCAGCAGTTACGCACAGGGGATGTCCTACAATGAGCAGTTCTTC
CASSYAQGMSYNEQFF